The 17 T cell receptor beta chains listed next were all sequenced from one sample in a study of vaccination and CD4 T cells after COVID-19. TCRdb passed the PCR reads through MiXCR, listing each CDR3 protein once. Among about 39,000 distinct CDR3 sequences listed, 36% were seen once. Time point described: late sampling 161 to 241 days after vaccination in three convalescent patients. The sample in question was CD4+ T cells from blood, obtained about 7 months after SARS-CoV-2 vaccination. Every receptor here comes from a human donor who had recovered from COVID-19.

This clonotype was seen a few times. At one of its ends the junction is not consistent with the germline gene, which may arise from a read error. The rearrangement joins TRBV7-9 to TRBJ2-2; D is uncertain. Germline V gene sequence: CDR1 SEHNR, CDR2 FQNEAQ (reference sequence). The CDR3 covers 16 residues. The CDR3 here is CASSPRTRMNPGELFF. CDR3 DNA: TGTGCCAGCAGCCCACGGACCAGGATGAACCCCGGGGAGCTGTTTTTT.

The CDR3 nucleotides read TGTGCCAGCAGTTCCGGACTAAGCAATGAGCAGTTCTTC. It is translated as CASSSGLSNEQFF. This chain links TRBV2 with TRBJ2-1, with D maybe TRBD2 (6 bases). V was clipped by 5 bases and J by 6 bases, with 11 bases between them. Germline-derived CDR1 and CDR2 are SNHLY and FYNNEI. The CDR3 has 13 amino acids.

The chain couples TRBV15 to TRBJ1-2; TRBD1 might be the D (5 bases). V lost 1 base and J lost 9, with 15 bases in between. The CDR3 has 14 amino acids. Germline CDR1 is LNHNV and CDR2 is YYDKDF (reference sequence). The CDR3 spells CATSRVGAARSYTF. DNA of the CDR3: TGTGCCACCAGCAGAGTTGGGGCAGCCCGAAGCTACACCTTC.

This clonotype was seen a few times. The gene calls are TRBV20-1 and TRBJ2-5; 13 bases align to TRBD2. The CDR3 has 16 amino acids. CDR1 is DFQATT and CDR2 is SNEGSKA in the germline V gene (reference sequence). V lost 1 base, J lost 5 bases, and 7 bases stayed unmatched. CDR3 DNA: TGCAGTGCTAGAGCGACTAGCGGGAGGATACGGGAGACCCAGTACTTC. This translates into CSARATSGRIRETQYF.

This clonotype has more than one count but fewer than ten. This sequence joins TRBV24-1 and TRBJ2-5; unclear D gene. The CDR3 runs 14 residues. Trimming cost V 0 bases and J 4 bases, with 8 bases left between them. Germline-derived CDR1 and CDR2 are KGHDR and SFDVKD. This CDR3 is CATSDLFRPETQYF. CDR3 nucleotides: TGTGCCACCAGTGATTTGTTCCGACCAGAGACCCAGTACTTC.

This chain uses TRBV24-1 with TRBJ1-2, with TRBD1 matching over 9 bases. The length of the CDR3 is 15 residues. V lost 2 bases to trimming and J lost 4 bases; unmatched junction nucleotides: 4. Germline values: CDR1 KGHDR, CDR2 SFDVKD. DNA of the CDR3: TGTGCCACCAGTGATTGGACAGGGGACGCCTATGGCTACACCTTC. Amino acid sequence: CATSDWTGDAYGYTF.

The rearrangement links TRBV20-1 to TRBJ1-5; D unresolved. This CDR3 region has 17 residues. In germline, CDR1 is DFQATT, CDR2 SNEGSKA (reference sequence). V was pared by 3 bases and J by 0 bases, with 18 bases between. The CDR3 reads CSASLAGETYSNQPQHF. For the CDR3, the DNA is TGCAGTGCTAGTCTTGCGGGAGAGACGTATAGCAATCAGCCCCAGCATTTT.

V gene TRBV10-3 combines with J gene TRBJ1-1; a weak D match, TRBD1 (5 bases). The CDR3 extends over 15 amino acids. V was shortened by 6 bases and J by 2 bases, with 16 bases between the two germline ends. Germline V gene lookup returns CDR1 ENHRY and CDR2 SYGVKD. For the CDR3, the DNA is TGTGCCATCAGAGATCCTGGAGGGGCAAACACTGAAGCTTTCTTT. It encodes CAIRDPGGANTEAFF.

V is TRBV5-3 and J is TRBJ2-1; D remains ambiguous. TRBV5-3 is labeled an ORF, and its function is uncertain. V was cut by 2 bases and J by 6 bases, with 15 bases left in between. The CDR3 spans 15 residues. CDR3 coding DNA: TGTGCCAGAAGCTTTATGGAGAATCGGGTCAATGAGCAGTTCTTC. Translated: CARSFMENRVNEQFF.

This clonotype turned up a few times. The rearrangement links TRBV7-9 to TRBJ2-7, with a possible D match to TRBD2 (7 bases). From germline, CDR1 is SEHNR and CDR2 FQNEAQ (reference sequence). CDR3 length: 14 amino acids. Trimming shortened V by 1 base and J by 4 bases, and 11 bases separated the two germline ends. CDR3 in amino acids: CASSLEGGGYEQYF. The CDR3 DNA follows: TGTGCCAGCAGCTTAGAGGGAGGGGGGTACGAGCAGTACTTC.

This chain joins TRBV6-1 and TRBJ2-3; no clear D gene. The length of the CDR3 is 12 residues. The V end lost 9 bases, the J end lost 2 bases, and 9 bases lay between the germline ends. Looked up from germline, CDR1 is MNHNS and CDR2 is SASEGT. CDR3 protein: CASKSDTDTQYF. CDR3 bases: TGTGCCAGTAAATCCGACACAGATACGCAGTATTTT.

The chain is built from TRBV15 and TRBJ2-1; 7 nucleotides line up with TRBD2. The germline V gene encodes CDR1 LNHNV and CDR2 YYDKDF (reference sequence). The CDR3 runs to 14 residues. Losses at the gene ends were 5 bases for V and 8 bases for J; bases not matched to a gene: 9. The CDR3 loop reads CATSASGIEDEQFF. Written as DNA, the CDR3 is TGTGCCACCAGCGCCAGCGGGATTGAAGATGAGCAGTTCTTC.

This clonotype was seen a handful of times. The rearrangement links TRBV18 to TRBJ1-5; TRBD1 agrees at 10 bases. CDR1 is KGHSH, CDR2 LQKENI, per germline. The V and J ends lost 2 bases and 2 bases, in that order; junction bases with no gene match: 0. This CDR3 has 15 amino acids. The CDR3 reads CASSPGTGGNQPQHF. CDR3 bases: TGTGCCAGCTCACCAGGGACAGGGGGCAATCAGCCCCAGCATTTT. The whole variable domain, remainder taken from reference TRBV18 and TRBJ1-5, is NAGVMQNPRHLVRRRGQEARLRCSPMKGHSHVYWYRQLPEEGLKFMVYLQKENIIDESGMPKERFSAEFPKEGPSILRIQQVVRGDSAAYFCASSPGTGGNQPQHFGDGTRLSIL.

The chain couples TRBV7-2 to TRBJ1-2, with TRBD1 identical over 7 bases. V shed 0 bases, J shed 8 bases, and the junction held 12 bases outside the gene matches. CDR1 is SGHTA and CDR2 is FQGNSA in the germline V gene. This CDR3 is built from 16 residues. The CDR3 region is CASSLAQSYNRGGYTF. Written as DNA, the CDR3 is TGTGCCAGCAGCTTAGCGCAATCATATAACAGGGGCGGCTACACCTTC. Filled out from reference TRBV7-2 and TRBJ1-2, the complete variable domain reads GAGVSQSPSNKVTEKGKDVELRCDPISGHTALYWYRQSLGQGLEFLIYFQGNSAPDKSGLPSDRFSAERTGGSVSTLTIQRTQQEDSAVYLCASSLAQSYNRGGYTFGSGTRLTVV.

This clonotype was observed a few times. This chain links TRBV29-1 with TRBJ2-3; D gene uncertain. CDR1 SQVTM and CDR2 ANQGSEA come from the germline V gene. The length of the CDR3 is 12 residues. The V and J ends lost 4 bases and 1 base respectively, with 6 bases between them. The CDR3 loop is CSVGTGTDTQYF. DNA of the CDR3: TGCAGCGTTGGAACGGGCACAGATACGCAGTATTTT.

V and J are TRBV20-1 and TRBJ1-6, with 12 bases identical to TRBD1. The germline V gene has CDR1 DFQATT and CDR2 SNEGSKA (reference sequence). Trimming cost V 1 base and J 8 bases; bases outside gene matches: 6. This CDR3 contains 16 residues. The chain's CDR3 is CSARVGTGGGYSPLHF. The DNA for the CDR3 is TGCAGTGCTAGAGTGGGGACAGGGGGCGGTTATTCACCCCTCCACTTT.

This clonotype was counted only a few times. V usage is TRBV24-1 and J usage is TRBJ2-5; 8 bases match TRBD2. The CDR3 is made up of 16 amino acids. CDR1 KGHDR and CDR2 SFDVKD come from the germline V gene. V dropped 4 bases and J dropped 4; count of bases not matched to a gene: 10. CDR3 sequence (DNA): TGTGCCACCAGTGACCTGAGCGGGAGTGTGGGAGAGACCCAGTACTTC. Protein product: CATSDLSGSVGETQYF.